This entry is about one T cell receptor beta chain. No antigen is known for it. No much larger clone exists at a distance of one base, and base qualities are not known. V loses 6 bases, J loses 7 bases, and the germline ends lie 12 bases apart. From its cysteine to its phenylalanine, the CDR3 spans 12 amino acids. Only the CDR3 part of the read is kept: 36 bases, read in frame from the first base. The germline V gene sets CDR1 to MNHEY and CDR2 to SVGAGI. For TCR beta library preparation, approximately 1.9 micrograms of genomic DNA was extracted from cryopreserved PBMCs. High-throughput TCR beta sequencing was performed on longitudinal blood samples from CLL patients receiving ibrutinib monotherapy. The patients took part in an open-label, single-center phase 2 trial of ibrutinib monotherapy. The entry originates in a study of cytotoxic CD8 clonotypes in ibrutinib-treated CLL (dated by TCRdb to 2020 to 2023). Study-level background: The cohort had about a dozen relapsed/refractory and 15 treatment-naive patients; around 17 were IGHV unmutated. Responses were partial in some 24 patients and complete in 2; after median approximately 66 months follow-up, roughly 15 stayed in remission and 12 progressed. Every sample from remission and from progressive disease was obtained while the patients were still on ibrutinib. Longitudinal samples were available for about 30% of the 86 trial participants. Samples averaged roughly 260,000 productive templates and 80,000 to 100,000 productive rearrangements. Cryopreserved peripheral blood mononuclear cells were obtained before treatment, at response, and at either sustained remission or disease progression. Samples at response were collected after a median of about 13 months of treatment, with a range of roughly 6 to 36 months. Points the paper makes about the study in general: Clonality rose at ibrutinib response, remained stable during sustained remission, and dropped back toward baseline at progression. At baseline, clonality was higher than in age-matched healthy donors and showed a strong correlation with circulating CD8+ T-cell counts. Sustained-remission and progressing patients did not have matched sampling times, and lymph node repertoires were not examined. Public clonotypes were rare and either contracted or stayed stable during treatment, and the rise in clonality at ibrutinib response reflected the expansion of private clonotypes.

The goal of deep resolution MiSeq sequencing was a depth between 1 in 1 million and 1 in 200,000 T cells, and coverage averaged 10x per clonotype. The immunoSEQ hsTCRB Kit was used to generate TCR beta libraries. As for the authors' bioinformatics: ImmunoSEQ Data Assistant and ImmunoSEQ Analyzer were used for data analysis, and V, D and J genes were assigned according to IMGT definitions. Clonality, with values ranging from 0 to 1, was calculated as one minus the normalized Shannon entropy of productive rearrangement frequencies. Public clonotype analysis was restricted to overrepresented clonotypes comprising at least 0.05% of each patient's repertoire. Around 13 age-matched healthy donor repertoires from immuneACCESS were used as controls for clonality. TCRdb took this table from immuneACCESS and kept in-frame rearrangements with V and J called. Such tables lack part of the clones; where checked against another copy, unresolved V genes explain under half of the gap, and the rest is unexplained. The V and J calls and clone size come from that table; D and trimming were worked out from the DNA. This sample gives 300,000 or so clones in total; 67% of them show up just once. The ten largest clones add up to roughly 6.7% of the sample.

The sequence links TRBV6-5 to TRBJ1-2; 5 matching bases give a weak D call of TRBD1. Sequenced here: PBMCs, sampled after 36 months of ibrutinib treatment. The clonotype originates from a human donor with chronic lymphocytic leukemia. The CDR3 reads CASRGDVFGYTF. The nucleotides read TGTGCCAGCAGAGGGGACGTTTTTGGCTACACCTTC.